These T cell receptor beta chains were read from a single sample in a study of OX40 agonist ivuxolimab in advanced cancers. Clones were read by immunoSEQ multiplex PCR, and TCRdb kept only the in-frame ones, dropping some. Of about 83,000 clones in the sample, around nine tenths are singletons; the top ten hold 0.4% to 0.55%. The sequencing here drew on CD4+ or CD8+ T cells sorted from blood, taken in a trial of the OX40 agonist ivuxolimab. The receptors come from an adult with an advanced solid tumor such as melanoma, head and neck, liver or kidney cancer. Each CDR3 is given with its conserved first and last residue. The D gene is left open where the match is weak. Expanded clones get a size class; other rows say once, few or many, or leave the size out.

V gene	clone size	J gene	D gene	CDR3 protein	CDR3 DNA
TRBV29-1	-	TRBJ2-7	-	CSVVVTGSYEQYF	TGCAGCGTTGTCGTGACTGGCTCCTACGAGCAGTACTTC
TRBV29-1	-	TRBJ2-7	-	CSVEGAAGRRAYEQYF	TGCAGCGTTGAAGGGGCGGCAGGACGTAGAGCCTACGAGCAGTACTTC
TRBV4-2	-	TRBJ2-5	TRBD2	CASSQERQGGETQYF	TGTGCCAGCAGCCAAGAGCGGCAGGGAGGGGAGACCCAGTACTTC
TRBV7-2	-	TRBJ1-2	-	CASSLADTGFGYTF	TGTGCCAGCAGCTTAGCCGATACAGGGTTCGGCTACACCTTC
TRBV29-1	-	TRBJ2-1	TRBD2	CSVDKAGRNNEQFF	TGCAGCGTTGATAAGGCCGGGAGGAACAATGAGCAGTTCTTC
TRBV9	-	TRBJ2-6	-	CASSVVGANVLTF	TGTGCCAGCAGCGTGGTAGGGGCCAACGTCCTGACTTTC
TRBV10-1	once	TRBJ1-5	TRBD1	CASSVGQVNQPQHF	TGCGCCAGCAGTGTCGGACAGGTCAATCAGCCCCAGCATTTT
TRBV27	-	TRBJ1-6	TRBD1	CASSFRGVSPLHF	TGTGCCAGCAGTTTCAGGGGGGTTTCACCCCTCCACTTT
TRBV6-5	few	TRBJ1-2	-	CASSGTRSGEIYTF	TGTGCCAGCAGTGGGACCAGGTCAGGGGAAATCTACACCTTC
TRBV7-2	-	TRBJ2-7	TRBD2	CASTRRQAGAEQYF	TGTGCCAGCACTCGCCGACAAGCGGGGGCCGAGCAGTACTTC
TRBV11-3	-	TRBJ1-4	TRBD1	CASSPGQPYEKLFF	TGTGCCAGCAGCCCGGGACAGCCGTATGAAAAACTGTTTTTT
TRBV18	-	TRBJ2-6	-	CASSQQGSGANVLTF	TGTGCCAGCTCCCAACAGGGTTCTGGGGCCAACGTCCTGACTTTC
TRBV7-9	-	TRBJ1-1	-	CASSLRQLVNTEAFF	TGTGCCAGCAGCCTAAGACAGTTAGTGAACACTGAAGCTTTCTTT
TRBV10-3	-	TRBJ2-3	TRBD2	CATGGRTNTDTQYF	TGTGCCACAGGCGGGAGGACAAACACAGATACGCAGTATTTT
TRBV28	-	TRBJ2-2	-	CASSLLNTGELFF	TGTGCCAGCAGTTTACTGAACACCGGGGAGCTGTTTTTT
TRBV9	-	TRBJ2-3	-	CASSSFTDTQYF	TGTGCCAGCAGCTCCTTCACAGATACGCAGTATTTT
TRBV7-3	-	TRBJ2-5	-	CASSLNARPNQETQYF	TGTGCCAGCAGCTTAAACGCTAGACCAAACCAAGAGACCCAGTACTTC